Below, 25 T cell receptor beta chains from the same sample are listed, as sequenced in a study of blood T cell repertoires in COVID-19. Repertoires were generated with immunoSEQ multiplex PCR, while TCRdb's copy carries only in-frame clones and drops some. The sample gives 60,000 or so clones, about 83% of which show up once; about 25% is in the top ten. The sample was peripheral blood. Receptors were obtained from a human donor in a cohort sampled during active COVID-19.

This chain uses TRBV5-1 with TRBJ1-4; 8 nucleotides line up with TRBD1. V gave up 2 bases and J gave up 10 bases; unmatched junction bases: 10. The CDR3 runs 15 residues. The germline gives CDR1 SGHRS, CDR2 YFSETQ. CDR3 in DNA: TGCGCCAGCAGCTTAACAGGGGGAATAGAAGTAAAACTGTTTTTT. Translating gives CASSLTGGIEVKLFF.

V is TRBV6-4 and J is TRBJ2-3, with 8 positions matching TRBD2. Looked up from germline, CDR1 is MRHNA and CDR2 is SNTAGT. V trimming: 0 bases; J trimming: 1 base; junction bases outside the gene matches: 0. This CDR3 has 15 amino acids. DNA of the CDR3: TGTGCCAGCAGTGACTCCGGGGGGGGCACAGATACGCAGTATTTT. As protein: CASSDSGGGTDTQYF.

The J gene is TRBJ2-5, the V gene TRBV6-5; D is unclear. Trimming took off 3 bases at V and 5 bases at J, with 13 bases between the two ends. This CDR3 is 14 amino acids long. The germline CDR1 and CDR2 sequences are MNHEY and SVGAGI. CDR3 nucleotide sequence: TGTGCCAGCAGTTATACGGCCTCGAGGGAGACCCAGTACTTC. Its protein product is CASSYTASRETQYF.

The chain employs TRBV5-4 and TRBJ2-1; D ambiguous. V gave up 5 bases and J gave up 4 bases, with 7 bases separating them. Germline V gives CDR1 SGHNT, CDR2 YYREEE (reference sequence). The CDR3 covers 12 residues. The CDR3 DNA reads as TGTGCCAGCAGTCACCGGTACAATGAGCAGTTCTTC. The encoded protein is CASSHRYNEQFF.

The rearrangement uses TRBV29-1 and TRBJ1-1; D is ambiguous. CDR3 length: 13 residues. Trimming stripped 2 bases from V and 1 base from J, with 8 bases between. Germline V gene lookup returns CDR1 SQVTM and CDR2 ANQGSEA. The DNA for the CDR3 is TGCAGCGTTGAACGGTACGGGAACACTGAAGCTTTCTTT. Protein product: CSVERYGNTEAFF.

The rearrangement joins TRBV4-3 to TRBJ2-7, with 7 bases lining up with TRBD1. CDR1 and CDR2 (germline): LGHNA, YSLEER. The V gene end was trimmed by 0 bases and the J gene end by 6 bases; junction bases not matched to a gene: 2. The CDR3 is 13 amino acids. The CDR3 loop reads CASSQETGAEQYF. In DNA, the CDR3 is TGCGCCAGCAGCCAAGAAACAGGGGCCGAGCAGTACTTC.

This sequence joins TRBV5-5 and TRBJ1-2; 9 nucleotides match TRBD1. The V segment lost 2 bases and the J segment 2 bases; nucleotides outside the gene matches: 1. The germline CDR1 and CDR2 sequences are SGHKS and YYEKEE (reference sequence). The CDR3 spans 14 residues. The CDR3 bases are TGTGCCAGCAGCTTTGACAGGGGGAACTATGGCTACACCTTC. Translated, it gives CASSFDRGNYGYTF.

This CDR3 reads CASSPAGVTDTQYF. CDR3 sequence (DNA): TGTGCCAGCAGTCCAGCGGGAGTTACAGATACGCAGTATTTT. This chain uses TRBV2 with TRBJ2-3; TRBD2 agrees at 8 bases. Losses at the gene ends were 5 bases for V and 3 bases for J; bases not matched to a gene: 4. In germline, CDR1 is SNHLY, CDR2 FYNNEI. This CDR3 is 14 amino acids long.

A few counts support this clone. The V and J genes are TRBV2 and TRBJ1-5; D is perhaps TRBD1 (5 bases). V was pared by 6 bases and J by 4 bases, with 13 bases between. Germline assignment: CDR1 SNHLY and CDR2 FYNNEI. This CDR3 spans 14 amino acids. CDR3 loop: CASRGPGINQPQHF. The CDR3 nucleotides are TGTGCCAGCAGGGGCCCAGGGATTAATCAGCCCCAGCATTTT.

The chain has TRBV6-1 and TRBJ1-5, with D perhaps matching TRBD1 (5 bases). The V end was cut by 2 bases, the J end by 7 bases, with 12 bases between. Germline V gives CDR1 MNHNS, CDR2 SASEGT. The CDR3 contains 14 residues. This chain's CDR3 is CASSESPAGQPQHF. Written as DNA, the CDR3 is TGTGCCAGCAGTGAATCTCCGGCAGGGCAGCCCCAGCATTTT.

This clone appeared once. As DNA, the CDR3 is TGTGCCTGGAGTGATACAGGAACCTTCTCTGGAAACACCATATATTTT. It translates to CAWSDTGTFSGNTIYF. The genes are TRBV30 and TRBJ1-3; D might be TRBD1 (5 bases). Germline assignment: CDR1 GTSNPN and CDR2 SVGIG (reference sequence). There are 16 residues in the CDR3. The ends were cut back, 1 base at V and 0 bases at J, with 13 bases in the middle.

CDR3 coding DNA: TGTGCCAGCAGCTACGGACTAGCGGGGGGGTCTCAGTACTTC. It encodes CASSYGLAGGSQYF. The chain joins TRBV7-2 to TRBJ2-5; 15 bases are shared with TRBD2. Trimming at V came to 4 bases and at J to 11 bases, leaving 5 bases not matched to a gene. The CDR3 spans 14 residues. Germline V lookup: CDR1 SGHTA, CDR2 FQGNSA.

The rearrangement uses TRBV12-3 or TRBV12-4 and TRBJ2-5; TRBD2 matches at 7 bases. This CDR3 has 13 amino acids. Trimming cost V 2 bases and J 9 bases; bases outside gene matches: 6. The CDR3 here is CASSLLAEMAQYF. As DNA, the CDR3 is TGTGCCAGCAGTTTACTAGCGGAGATGGCCCAGTACTTC.

Concerning this clone: Germline and junction disagree at one end, which may indicate a read error. The chain combines TRBV6-5 with TRBJ1-2; 10 nucleotides match TRBD1. CDR1 is MNHEY and CDR2 is SVGAGI in the germline V gene. The CDR3 loop spans 14 amino acids. The CDR3 DNA follows: TGTGCCAGCAGTTACTCGGGACAGGGGCAAGTCGTATCCTTC. This encodes CASSYSGQGQVVSF.

The chain is built from TRBV10-3 and TRBJ1-3; 8 nucleotides align to TRBD1. Germline V gene lookup returns CDR1 ENHRY and CDR2 SYGVKD. This CDR3 is 17 amino acids long. V trimming: 4 bases; J trimming: 1 base; junction bases outside the gene matches: 9. The chain's CDR3 is CAISGTGQGLSGNTIYF. CDR3 nucleotide sequence: TGTGCCATCAGTGGAACAGGACAGGGTCTATCTGGAAACACCATATATTTT.

The genes are TRBV27 and TRBJ2-7; TRBD1 matches at 7 bases. V lost 8 bases to trimming and J lost 7 bases; unmatched junction nucleotides: 14. Germline loops: CDR1 MNHEY, CDR2 SMNVEV (reference sequence). The CDR3 is 14 amino acids. The DNA of the CDR3 is TGTGCCAGCGCCCGAGGGACAGCGACGCGGGAGCAGTACTTC. This codes for CASARGTATREQYF.

The V call is TRBV3-1 (or the pseudogene TRBV3-2), the J call TRBJ1-5; weak D call: TRBD1 (5 bases). In germline, CDR1 is LGHDT, CDR2 YNNKEL (reference sequence). Trimming cost V 1 base and J 3 bases, with 7 bases left between them. The CDR3 is made up of 14 amino acids. CDR3 in amino acids: CASSQAGNNQPQHF. CDR3 DNA: TGTGCCAGCAGCCAAGCAGGGAACAATCAGCCCCAGCATTTT.

This chain connects TRBV9 to TRBJ2-5, with 8 bases aligning to TRBD1. The CDR3 is made up of 15 amino acids. The V and J ends lost 4 bases and 3 bases, in that order; junction bases with no gene match: 8. CDR1 is SGDLS and CDR2 is YYNGEE in the germline V gene. In DNA form, the CDR3 reads TGTGCCAGCAGCTCGCGGCAACAGGGGGAAGAGACCCAGTACTTC. Translation gives CASSSRQQGEETQYF.

The V and J genes are TRBV5-1 and TRBJ2-5, with D hard to call. Trimming removed 0 bases at V and 4 bases at J, with 19 bases between. The CDR3 covers 17 residues. The germline CDR1 and CDR2 sequences are SGHRS and YFSETQ. The CDR3 is CASSLGVWADQRETQYF. The CDR3 region has the DNA TGCGCCAGCAGCTTGGGGGTCTGGGCAGATCAGAGAGAGACCCAGTACTTC.

This chain uses TRBV27 with TRBJ2-3; D possibly corresponds to TRBD2 (6 bases). Trimming shortened V by 6 bases and J by 4 bases, and 14 bases separated the two germline ends. The CDR3 contains 14 residues. From germline, CDR1 is MNHEY and CDR2 SMNVEV (reference sequence). The CDR3 DNA is TGTGCCAGCAGCCGAGGGGAGCGGGCAGATACGCAGTATTTT. It translates to CASSRGERADTQYF.

This clone has a handful of counts. The chain employs TRBV2 and TRBJ2-1; TRBD1 agrees at 8 bases. V lost 5 bases, J lost 6 bases, and 9 bases stayed unmatched. Germline lookup yields CDR1 SNHLY and CDR2 FYNNEI. The CDR3 runs to 15 residues. The CDR3 here is CASSPPGTGGNEQFF. Written as DNA, the CDR3 is TGTGCCAGCAGTCCCCCCGGGACAGGCGGCAATGAGCAGTTCTTC. The full variable domain, rest sourced from reference TRBV2 and TRBJ2-1, is EPEVTQTPSHQVTQMGQEVILRCVPISNHLYFYWYRQILGQKVEFLVSFYNNEISEKSEIFDDQFSVERPDGSNFTLKIRSTKLEDSAMYFCASSPPGTGGNEQFFGPGTRLTVL.

This clone occurred once. The V gene is TRBV30, the J gene TRBJ2-1; D unresolved. The CDR3 sequence is 12 residues long. Germline V gene data show CDR1 as GTSNPN and CDR2 as SVGIG (reference sequence). The V and J ends lost 4 bases and 5 bases respectively, with 9 bases between them. The CDR3 sequence: CAWKGDNNEQFF. DNA of the CDR3: TGTGCCTGGAAAGGTGACAACAATGAGCAGTTCTTC.

This chain joins TRBV12-5 and TRBJ1-3; no definite D call. This CDR3 spans 13 amino acids. The V end lost 5 bases, the J end lost 0 bases, and 5 bases lay between the germline ends. The V gene's germline CDR1 is LGHNT and CDR2 FRNRAP. The CDR3 DNA is TGTGCTAGTGGTCGGGGCTCTGGAAACACCATATATTTT. This codes for CASGRGSGNTIYF.

This clone showed up just a few times. V usage is TRBV29-1 and J usage is TRBJ2-1, with 8 bases lining up with TRBD2. V shed 2 bases and J 6 bases; nucleotides not matched to a gene: 3. Germline V lookup: CDR1 SQVTM, CDR2 ANQGSEA. This CDR3 is 13 amino acids long. The CDR3 reads CSVEIAGFNEQFF. DNA for the CDR3: TGCAGCGTTGAAATAGCGGGATTCAATGAGCAGTTCTTC.

This clone has a handful of counts. CDR3 sequence reads: CASSQGTVLNTGELFF. The DNA for the CDR3 is TGTGCCAGCAGCCAAGGGACTGTATTGAACACCGGGGAGCTGTTTTTT. The chain carries TRBV4-2 and TRBJ2-2; D is possibly TRBD2 (5 bases). From germline, CDR1 is LGHNA and CDR2 YNFKEQ. The V end was cut by 1 base, the J end by 1 base, with 10 bases between. The CDR3 is made up of 16 amino acids.